This T cell receptor beta chain was sequenced for a study of graft-versus-host responses after intestinal transplantation. Study overall: Every one of the recipients received anti-thymocyte globulin induction and afterwards took tacrolimus and steroids for roughly 3 years. The study, taken as a whole, reports: GvH clones appeared in recipient marrow, some first in ileum or blood.

Germline V lookup: CDR1 MNHEY, CDR2 SMNVEV (reference sequence). This CDR3 comprises 13 residues. V dropped 2 bases and J dropped 9 bases, with 11 bases sitting between them. This clone has only a few counts. The authors sorted proliferating CFSE-low CD3+CD4+ and CD3+CD8+ responders after the reaction. TCRdb keeps only in-frame clones here, not all; method: immunoSEQ multiplex PCR. Altogether around 25,000 clones are present, around two fifths being singletons, with the ten largest covering 0.66%. The chain employs TRBV27 and TRBJ1-5; no definite D call. The specimen comprised alloreactive CD4+ T cells from a mixed lymphocyte reaction culture, sampled before intestinal transplant. Regarding subset: CFSE-low proliferating T cells sorted from roughly six-day pre-transplant mixed lymphocyte reaction (GvH or HvG direction). This receptor was obtained from a human patient who received an intestinal transplant. This CDR3 is CASSLGPLWPQHF. The CDR3, as DNA: TGTGCCAGCAGTTTAGGCCCGCTTTGGCCCCAGCATTTT.